This TCR beta chain derives from a study of identifying expanded T cells in peripheral blood. Whole-study findings and limits: Technical replicates showed about 1.1 changed clones; roughly two weeks about 16; four weeks 19.

Assay used: immunoSEQ multiplex PCR; TCRdb lists only in-frame clones, some missing. The sample has 51,000 or so clones; 65% to 90% are singletons. The CDR3 consists of 13 residues. Unmatched junction bases numbered 5, after V lost 5 bases and J lost 9 bases. The germline gives CDR1 MNHEY, CDR2 SMNVEV (reference sequence). For this clone: Its antigen is not known.

The sequenced sample consisted of blood. This chain connects TRBV27 to TRBJ2-2; TRBD1 matches 8 bases. The TCR sequence derives from a person aged 18 to 75 in good health. Here the CDR3 reads CASSLRQGRELFF. In DNA form, the CDR3 reads TGTGCCAGCAGTCTTCGACAGGGGAGGGAGCTGTTTTTT.